This TCR beta chain was profiled in a study of shared clonotypes between healthy human individuals. The study drew its donors from healthy HIV-negative adults without recent acute infections or vaccinations. Here immunoSEQ multiplex PCR was the method, and the copy in TCRdb shows in-frame clones only, minus some. Of 470,000 or so clones in the sample, about 85% were seen once. The V end lost 2 bases, the J end lost 4 bases, and 6 bases lay between the germline ends. Germline V gene sequence: CDR1 SNHLY, CDR2 FYNNEI. This CDR3 comprises 13 residues. The gene calls are TRBV2 and TRBJ1-3; D call uncertain. This TCR derives from a middle-aged woman in good health. Some clones in this sample may be carry-over from other donors' samples. The specimen was PBMCs. The CDR3 DNA sequence: TGTGCCAGCAGTGAATCGGGGGGAAACACCATATATTTT. It codes for CASSESGGNTIYF.